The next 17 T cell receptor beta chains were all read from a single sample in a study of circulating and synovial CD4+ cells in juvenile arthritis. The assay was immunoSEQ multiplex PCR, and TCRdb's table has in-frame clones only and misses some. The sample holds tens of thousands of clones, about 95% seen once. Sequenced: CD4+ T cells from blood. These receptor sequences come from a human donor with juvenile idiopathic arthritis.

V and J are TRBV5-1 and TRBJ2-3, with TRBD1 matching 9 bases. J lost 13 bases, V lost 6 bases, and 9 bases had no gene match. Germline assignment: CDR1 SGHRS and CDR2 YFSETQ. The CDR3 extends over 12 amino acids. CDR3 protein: CASNLNRDREYF. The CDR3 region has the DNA TGCGCCAGCAACTTAAACCGGGACAGGGAGTATTTT.

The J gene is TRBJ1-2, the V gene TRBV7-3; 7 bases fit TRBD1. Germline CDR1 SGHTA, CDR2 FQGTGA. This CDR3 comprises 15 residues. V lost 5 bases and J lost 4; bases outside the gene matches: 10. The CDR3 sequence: CASSPPGDRVYGYTF. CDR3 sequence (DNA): TGTGCCAGCAGCCCCCCTGGGGACAGAGTCTATGGCTACACCTTC.

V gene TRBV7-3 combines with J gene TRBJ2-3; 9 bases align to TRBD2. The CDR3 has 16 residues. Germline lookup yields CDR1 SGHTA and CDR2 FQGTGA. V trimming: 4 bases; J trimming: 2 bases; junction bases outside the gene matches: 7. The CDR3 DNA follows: TGTGCCAGCAGCTCAAGGAGCGGGGGGACCACAGATACGCAGTATTTT. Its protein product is CASSSRSGGTTDTQYF. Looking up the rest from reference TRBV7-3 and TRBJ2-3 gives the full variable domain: GAGVSQTPSNKVTEKGKYVELRCDPISGHTALYWYRQSLGQGPEFLIYFQGTGAADDSGLPNDRFFAVRPEGSVSTLKIQRTERGDSAVYLCASSSRSGGTTDTQYFGPGTRLTVL.

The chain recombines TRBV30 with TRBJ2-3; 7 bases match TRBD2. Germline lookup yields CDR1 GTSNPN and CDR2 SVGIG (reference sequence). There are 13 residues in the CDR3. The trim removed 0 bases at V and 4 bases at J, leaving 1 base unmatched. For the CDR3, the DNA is TGTGCCTGGAGTGTACGGGGGGCAGATACGCAGTATTTT. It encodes CAWSVRGADTQYF.

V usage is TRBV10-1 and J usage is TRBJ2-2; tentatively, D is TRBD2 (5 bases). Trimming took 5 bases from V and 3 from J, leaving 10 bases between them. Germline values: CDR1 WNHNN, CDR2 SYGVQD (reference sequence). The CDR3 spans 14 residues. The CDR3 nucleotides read TGCGCCAGCAGTAACACCGGGGACACCGGGGAGCTGTTTTTT. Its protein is CASSNTGDTGELFF.

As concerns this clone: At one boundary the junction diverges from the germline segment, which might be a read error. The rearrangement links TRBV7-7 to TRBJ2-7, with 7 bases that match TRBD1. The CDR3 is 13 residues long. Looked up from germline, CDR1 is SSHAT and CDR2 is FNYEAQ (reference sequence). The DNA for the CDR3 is TGTGCTAGCAGATACAGGGGTCCCTACGAGCAGTACTTC. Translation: CASRYRGPYEQYF.

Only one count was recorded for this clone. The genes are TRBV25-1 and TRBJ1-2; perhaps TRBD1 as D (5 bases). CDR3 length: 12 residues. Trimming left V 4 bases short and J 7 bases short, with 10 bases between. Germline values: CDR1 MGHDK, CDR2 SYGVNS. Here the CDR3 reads CASSGNQGGYTF. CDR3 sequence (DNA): TGTGCCAGCAGTGGCAACCAGGGTGGCTACACCTTC.

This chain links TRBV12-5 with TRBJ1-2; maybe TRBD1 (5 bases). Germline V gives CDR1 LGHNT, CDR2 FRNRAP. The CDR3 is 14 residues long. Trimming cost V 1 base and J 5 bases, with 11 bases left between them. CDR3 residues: CASGLDRPTYGYTF. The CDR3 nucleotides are TGTGCTAGTGGTTTGGACAGGCCAACGTATGGCTACACCTTC.

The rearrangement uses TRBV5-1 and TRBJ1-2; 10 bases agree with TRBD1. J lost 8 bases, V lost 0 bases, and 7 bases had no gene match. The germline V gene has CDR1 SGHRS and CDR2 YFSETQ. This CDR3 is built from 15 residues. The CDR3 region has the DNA TGCGCCAGCAGCTTGGTGGGACAGGGGCCCGCCGGCTACACCTTC. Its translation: CASSLVGQGPAGYTF. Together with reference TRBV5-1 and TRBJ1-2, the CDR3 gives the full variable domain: KAGVTQTPRYLIKTRGQQVTLSCSPISGHRSVSWYQQTPGQGLQFLFEYFSETQRNKGNFPGRFSGRQFSNSRSEMNVSTLELGDSALYLCASSLVGQGPAGYTFGSGTRLTVV.

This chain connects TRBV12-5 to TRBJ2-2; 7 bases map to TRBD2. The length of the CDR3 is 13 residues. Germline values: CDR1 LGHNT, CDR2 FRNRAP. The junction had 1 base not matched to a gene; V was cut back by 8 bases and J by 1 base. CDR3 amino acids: CASTGGNTGELFF. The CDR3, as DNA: TGTGCTAGTACGGGGGGGAACACCGGGGAGCTGTTTTTT.

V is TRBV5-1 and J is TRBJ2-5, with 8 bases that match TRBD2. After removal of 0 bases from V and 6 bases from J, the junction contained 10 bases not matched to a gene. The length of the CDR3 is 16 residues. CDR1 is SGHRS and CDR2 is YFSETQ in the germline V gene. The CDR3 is CASSLAQREKKKTQYF. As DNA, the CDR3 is TGCGCCAGCAGCTTGGCCCAGCGGGAGAAAAAAAAGACCCAGTACTTC.

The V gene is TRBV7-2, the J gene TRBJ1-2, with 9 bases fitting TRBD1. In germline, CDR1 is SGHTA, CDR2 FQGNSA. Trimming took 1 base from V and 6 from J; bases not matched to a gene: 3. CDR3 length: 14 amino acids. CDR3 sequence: CASSLGQGENGYTF. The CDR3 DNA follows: TGTGCCAGCAGCTTAGGACAGGGGGAAAATGGCTACACCTTC. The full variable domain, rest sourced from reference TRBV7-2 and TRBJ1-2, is GAGVSQSPSNKVTEKGKDVELRCDPISGHTALYWYRQSLGQGLEFLIYFQGNSAPDKSGLPSDRFSAERTGGSVSTLTIQRTQQEDSAVYLCASSLGQGENGYTFGSGTRLTVV.

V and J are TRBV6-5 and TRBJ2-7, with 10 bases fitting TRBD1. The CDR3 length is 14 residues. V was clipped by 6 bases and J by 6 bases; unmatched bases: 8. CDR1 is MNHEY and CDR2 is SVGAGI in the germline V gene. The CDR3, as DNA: TGTGCCAGCAGCCGCGGACAGGGGGAAGGCGAGCAGTACTTC. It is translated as CASSRGQGEGEQYF.

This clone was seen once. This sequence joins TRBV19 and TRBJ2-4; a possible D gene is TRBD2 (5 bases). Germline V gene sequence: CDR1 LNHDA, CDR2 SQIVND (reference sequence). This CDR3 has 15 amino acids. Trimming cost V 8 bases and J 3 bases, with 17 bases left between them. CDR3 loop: CASRDGRADKNIQYF. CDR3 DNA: TGTGCCAGTCGTGACGGGCGGGCTGACAAAAACATTCAGTACTTC.

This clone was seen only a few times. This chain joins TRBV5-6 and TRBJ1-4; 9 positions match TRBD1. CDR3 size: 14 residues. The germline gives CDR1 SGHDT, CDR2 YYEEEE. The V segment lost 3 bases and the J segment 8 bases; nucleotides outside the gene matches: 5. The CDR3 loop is CASSWTGAGEKLFF. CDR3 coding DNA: TGTGCCAGCAGCTGGACAGGGGCAGGCGAAAAACTGTTTTTT.

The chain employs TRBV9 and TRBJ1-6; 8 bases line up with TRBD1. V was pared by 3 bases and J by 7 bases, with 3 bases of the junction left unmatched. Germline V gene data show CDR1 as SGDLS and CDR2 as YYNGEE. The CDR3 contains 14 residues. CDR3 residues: CASSATGDNSPLHF. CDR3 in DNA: TGTGCCAGCAGCGCGACAGGGGACAATTCACCCCTCCACTTT.

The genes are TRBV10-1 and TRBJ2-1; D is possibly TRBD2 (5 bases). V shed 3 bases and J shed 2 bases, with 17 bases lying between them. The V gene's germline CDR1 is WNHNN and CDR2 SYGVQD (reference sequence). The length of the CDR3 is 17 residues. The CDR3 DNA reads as TGCGCCAGCAGTGACGGGATCTCCTTGGGGACCTACAATGAGCAGTTCTTC. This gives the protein CASSDGISLGTYNEQFF.